The source of this TCR beta chain is a study of T cell repertoires in cytomegalovirus infection. TCRdb itself ran the reads through MiXCR, one entry per CDR3 protein. The sample holds 210,000 or so distinct CDR3 sequences; 6% to 8% are singletons and the top ten take about 6.3%. Germline-derived CDR1 and CDR2 are ENHRY and SYGVKD. Trimming took off 0 bases at V and 11 bases at J, with 14 bases between the two ends. This CDR3 is 14 amino acids long. This clonotype was seen at least ten times. The sequencing sample was made of PBMCs. The chain carries TRBV10-3 and TRBJ1-5; D not resolved. The TCR originated in a human donor in good health (CMV status not recorded). Some clones in this sample may be carry-over from other donors' samples. CDR3 protein: CAISESTGVGSQHF. CDR3 DNA: TGTGCCATCAGTGAGTCAACCGGGGTAGGGTCCCAGCATTTT.